One T cell receptor (beta chain) is described in this entry. What it binds is unknown. CD45RO-negative cells were positively selected for CCR7, leaving out terminally differentiated effector memory CD45RA+ cells. Using immunoSEQ multiplex PCR, the repertoire was profiled, and TCRdb retains in-frame clones only, with some absent. Of some 1,900,000 clones in the sample, less than 95% were seen once. In germline, CDR1 is SGHNT, CDR2 YYREEE (reference sequence). The CDR3 extends over 14 amino acids. Deletions cut 3 bases from V and 6 bases from J, with 15 bases between. This entry is derived from a study of shared clonotypes between healthy human individuals. Study at large: There were three CD4 naive, three CD4 memory, two CD8 naive and one CD8 memory plates per donor.

Whole-study findings and limits: Investigators expected sequencing depth to affect clonotype sharing among donors. A generally larger estimated richness was seen in naive subsets than in memory subsets. Relative to their counterparts shared across all four donors, non-shared clonotypes exhibited diminished generation probabilities.

The chain employs TRBV5-4 and TRBJ1-2, with a weak D call TRBD1 (5 bases). This clonotype originated in a man between 18 and 35 years old in good health. The specimen was naive CD8+ T cells sorted from blood. The CDR3 coding sequence is TGTGCCAGCAGCTCTCAAGGGGCCTCGGATGGCTACACCTTC. It codes for CASSSQGASDGYTF.